This record looks at one TCR beta chain sequence and its context. TCRdb called the 5' RACE reads again in MiXCR, with one record for every CDR3 protein. This sample has approximately 350,000 distinct CDR3 sequences, with around 27% found just once. The entry originates in a study of T-cell memory formation after mild COVID-19. At the level of the study: TCR clustering was largely donor specific.

The CDR3 contains 12 residues. V was clipped by 3 bases and J by 6 bases, with 8 bases between them. CDR1 is DFQATT, CDR2 SNEGSKA, per germline (reference sequence). The chain links TRBV20-1 to TRBJ2-2, with a weak D call TRBD2 (5 bases). The sample consisted of PBMCs or a T cell subset sorted from them (not recorded which). This TCR derives from an adult woman who had mild COVID-19 (a few samples of this study predate the infection). Cell type and time point are not known. CDR3 nucleotide sequence: TGCAGTGCTAGTCGGACTGCCGGGGAGCTGTTTTTT. It yields the protein CSASRTAGELFF.